This TCR beta chain was sequenced during a study of shared clonotypes between healthy human individuals. Study-level findings and limits: Non-shared clonotypes had lower generation probabilities than clonotypes shared by all four sorted-subset donors.

Some clones are missing from TCRdb's copy, which holds only in-frame ones; the method was immunoSEQ multiplex PCR. The repertoire consists of fewer than 1.8 million clones, with roughly 98.5% occurring once and the leading ten covering approximately 0.38%. Memory CD4+ cells were the fraction left after CD45RA+ naive selection. Turning to this clone: Its antigen is currently unknown.

Sequencing was performed on naive CD4+ T cells sorted from blood. Described subset: CD45RA+ positively selected. The source is a young man in good health.

The CDR3 DNA sequence: TGTGCCAGCAGCCAAGGCCAAGGCCTAGCGGGGCGAGATACGCAGTATTTT. This gives the protein CASSQGQGLAGRDTQYF. The chain is built from TRBV4-2 and TRBJ2-3; 9 bases match TRBD2. V lost 1 base and J lost 5; bases outside the gene matches: 10. The CDR3 loop spans 17 amino acids. Germline CDR1 is LGHNA and CDR2 is YNFKEQ.